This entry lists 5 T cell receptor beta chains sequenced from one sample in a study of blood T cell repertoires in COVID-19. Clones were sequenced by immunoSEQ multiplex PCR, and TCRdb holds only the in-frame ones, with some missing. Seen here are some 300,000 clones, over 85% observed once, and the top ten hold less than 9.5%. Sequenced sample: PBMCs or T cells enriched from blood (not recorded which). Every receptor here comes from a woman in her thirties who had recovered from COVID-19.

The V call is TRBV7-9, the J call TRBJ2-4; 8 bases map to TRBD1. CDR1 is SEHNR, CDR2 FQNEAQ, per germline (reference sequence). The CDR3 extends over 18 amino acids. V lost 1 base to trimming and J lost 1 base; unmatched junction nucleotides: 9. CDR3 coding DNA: TGTGCCAGCAGCTTAGGGCCCCATCAGGGGGCGGCCAAAAACATTCAGTACTTC. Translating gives CASSLGPHQGAAKNIQYF.

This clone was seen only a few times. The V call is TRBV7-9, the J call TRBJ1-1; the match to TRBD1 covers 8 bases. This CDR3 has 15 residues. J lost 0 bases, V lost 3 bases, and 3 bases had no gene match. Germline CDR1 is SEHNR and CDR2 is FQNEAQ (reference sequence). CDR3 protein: CASSFLQGVNTEAFF. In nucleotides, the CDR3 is TGTGCCAGCAGCTTCCTACAGGGGGTGAACACTGAAGCTTTCTTT.

The CDR3 spells CASSATGFSNQPQHF. Here the CDR3 DNA reads TGTGCCAGTAGTGCCACAGGGTTTAGCAATCAGCCCCAGCATTTT. This chain links TRBV19 with TRBJ1-5; TRBD1 is a possible D gene (6 bases). V lost 5 bases, J lost 0 bases, and 11 bases lay in between. This CDR3 region has 15 residues. CDR1 is LNHDA, CDR2 SQIVND, per germline (reference sequence).

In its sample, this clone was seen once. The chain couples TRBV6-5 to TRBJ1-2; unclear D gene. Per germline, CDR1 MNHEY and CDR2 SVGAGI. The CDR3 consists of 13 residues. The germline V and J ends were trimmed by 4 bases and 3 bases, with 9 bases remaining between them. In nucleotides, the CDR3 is TGTGCCAGCAGTTTCTCCGGTGACTATGGCTACACCTTC. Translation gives CASSFSGDYGYTF.

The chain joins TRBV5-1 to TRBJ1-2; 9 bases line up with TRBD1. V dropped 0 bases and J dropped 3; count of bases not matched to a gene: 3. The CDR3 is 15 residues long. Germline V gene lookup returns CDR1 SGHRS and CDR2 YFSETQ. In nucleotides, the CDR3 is TGCGCCAGCAGCTTGGGACAGGGGGTTTACTATGGCTACACCTTC. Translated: CASSLGQGVYYGYTF. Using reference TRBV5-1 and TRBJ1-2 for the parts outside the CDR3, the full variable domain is KAGVTQTPRYLIKTRGQQVTLSCSPISGHRSVSWYQQTPGQGLQFLFEYFSETQRNKGNFPGRFSGRQFSNSRSEMNVSTLELGDSALYLCASSLGQGVYYGYTFGSGTRLTVV.